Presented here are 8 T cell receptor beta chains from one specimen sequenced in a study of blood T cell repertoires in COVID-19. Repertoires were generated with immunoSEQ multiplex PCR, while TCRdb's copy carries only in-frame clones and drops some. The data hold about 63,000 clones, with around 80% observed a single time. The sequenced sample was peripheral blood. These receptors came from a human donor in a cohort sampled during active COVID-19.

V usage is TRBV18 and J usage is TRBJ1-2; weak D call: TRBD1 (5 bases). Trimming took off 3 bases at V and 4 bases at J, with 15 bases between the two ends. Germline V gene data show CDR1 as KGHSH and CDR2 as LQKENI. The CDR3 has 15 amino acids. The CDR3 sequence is CASSPTEGPTYGYTF. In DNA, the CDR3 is TGTGCCAGCTCACCCACGGAGGGGCCTACCTATGGCTACACCTTC.

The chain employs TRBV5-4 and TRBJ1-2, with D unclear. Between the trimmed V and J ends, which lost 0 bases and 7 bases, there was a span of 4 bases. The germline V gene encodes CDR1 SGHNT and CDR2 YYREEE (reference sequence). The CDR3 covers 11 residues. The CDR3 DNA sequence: TGTGCCAGCAGCTTGGGTAGTGGCTACACCTTC. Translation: CASSLGSGYTF.

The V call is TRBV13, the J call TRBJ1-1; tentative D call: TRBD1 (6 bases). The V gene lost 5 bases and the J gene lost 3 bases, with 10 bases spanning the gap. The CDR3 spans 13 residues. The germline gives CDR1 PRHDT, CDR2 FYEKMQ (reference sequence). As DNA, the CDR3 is TGTGCCAGCAGCGATAGGGGGTACACTGAAGCTTTCTTT. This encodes CASSDRGYTEAFF.

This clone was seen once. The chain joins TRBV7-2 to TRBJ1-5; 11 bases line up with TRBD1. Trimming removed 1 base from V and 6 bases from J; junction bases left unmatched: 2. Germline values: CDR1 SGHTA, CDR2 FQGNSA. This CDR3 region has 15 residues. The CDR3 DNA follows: TGTGCCAGCAGCTTAGAAGGGACAGGGGGTCAGCCCCAGCATTTT. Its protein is CASSLEGTGGQPQHF.

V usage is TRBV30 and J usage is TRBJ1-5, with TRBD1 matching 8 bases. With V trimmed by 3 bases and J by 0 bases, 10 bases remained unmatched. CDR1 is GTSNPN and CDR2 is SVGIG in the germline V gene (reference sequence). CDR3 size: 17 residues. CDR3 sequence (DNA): TGTGCCTGGAGCCGACCCCAGGGGGCGAATAGCAATCAGCCCCAGCATTTT. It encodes CAWSRPQGANSNQPQHF.

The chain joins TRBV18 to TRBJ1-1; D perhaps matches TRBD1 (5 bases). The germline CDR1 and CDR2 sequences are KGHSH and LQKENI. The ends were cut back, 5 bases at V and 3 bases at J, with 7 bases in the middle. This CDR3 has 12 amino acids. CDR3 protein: CASSRGDTEAFF. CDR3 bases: TGTGCCAGCTCAAGGGGTGACACTGAAGCTTTCTTT.

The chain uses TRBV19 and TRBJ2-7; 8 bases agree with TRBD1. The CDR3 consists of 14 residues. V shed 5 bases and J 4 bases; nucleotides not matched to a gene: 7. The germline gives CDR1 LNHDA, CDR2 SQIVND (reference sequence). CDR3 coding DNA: TGTGCCAGTAGTCGAGTCGGACAGGGATACGAGCAGTACTTC. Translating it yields CASSRVGQGYEQYF.

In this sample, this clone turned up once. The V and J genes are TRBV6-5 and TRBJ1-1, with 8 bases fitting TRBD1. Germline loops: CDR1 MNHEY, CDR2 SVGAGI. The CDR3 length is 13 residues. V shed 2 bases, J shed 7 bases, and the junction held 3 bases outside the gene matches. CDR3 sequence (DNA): TGTGCCAGCAGTTACGGACAGGGCGGTGAAGCTTTCTTT. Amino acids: CASSYGQGGEAFF.